The source of this TCR beta chain is a study of shared clonotypes between healthy human individuals. The CDR3 runs 15 residues. Germline V gene lookup returns CDR1 SGDLS and CDR2 YYNGEE. The V and J ends lost 4 bases and 9 bases, in that order; junction bases with no gene match: 8. A deep-level run was used for the assay. Some clones are missing from TCRdb's copy, which holds only in-frame ones; the method was immunoSEQ multiplex PCR. This table holds over 2 million clones, 85% to 95% found once. As for this clone: Its specificity is not known.

Study-level findings and limits: It was the non-shared clonotypes that had lower generation probabilities than clonotypes shared by all four donors.

The receptor was isolated from a young man in good health. The chain joins TRBV9 to TRBJ2-1; 12 positions match TRBD2. Sequencing was done on a sample of naive CD4+ T cells sorted from blood. Subset denoted: CD45RA+ positively selected. CDR3 region: CASSLAGGPTGEQFF. The CDR3 nucleotides read TGTGCCAGCAGCCTAGCGGGAGGGCCTACGGGTGAGCAGTTCTTC.